This is a list of T cell receptor beta chains from one sample in a study of Ad26.COV2.S vaccination and SARS-CoV-2 variants. Sequenced by immunoSEQ multiplex PCR; TCRdb stores in-frame clones only, minus some. The sample carries a few hundred thousand clones, 70% to 90% recorded once. The sample consisted of peripheral blood, taken in a trial of Ad26.COV2.S vaccine versus placebo. All receptors come from a person between 18 and 60 years old who received the Ad26.COV2.S COVID-19 vaccine or a placebo. Each CDR3 is given with its conserved first and last residue. The D gene is left open where the match is weak. Clone size is not always given. Where it is, it says once, few, many or a class for expanded clones.

J	size	V	D	DNA	CDR3
TRBJ1-3	NA	TRBV27	NA	TGTGCCAGCAGTTTGGCCTCTGGAAACACCATATATTTT	CASSLASGNTIYF
TRBJ2-7	NA	TRBV5-5	TRBD2	TGTGCCAGCAGCCTAGAGTGGGCTAGCGGGAGAGGTTCCTACGAGCAGTACTTC	CASSLEWASGRGSYEQYF
TRBJ2-7	NA	TRBV6-1	NA	TGTGCCAGCAGTGAAGCGGACTACCACGAGCAGTACTTC	CASSEADYHEQYF
TRBJ2-3	once	TRBV29-1	NA	TGCAGCGTTGTCCCGACAACAGATACGCAGTATTTT	CSVVPTTDTQYF
TRBJ2-1	NA	TRBV6-2/TRBV6-3	NA	TGTGCCAGCAGTTACGGCGCTAACAATGAGCAGTTCTTC	CASSYGANNEQFF
TRBJ2-5	NA	TRBV11-2	NA	TGTGCCAGCAGCTTAGATAGGGAGACCCAGTACTTC	CASSLDRETQYF
TRBJ1-4	NA	TRBV5-1	TRBD1	TGCGCCAGCAGCTCGGGACAGGGAGGTGAAAAACTGTTTTTT	CASSSGQGGEKLFF
TRBJ1-1	NA	TRBV29-1	NA	TGCAGCGCTCCAGGGGCGACGAACACTGAAGCTTTCTTT	CSAPGATNTEAFF
TRBJ2-2	once	TRBV9	NA	TGTGCCAGCAGGAGGGACCTCGGGGAGCTGTTTTTT	CASRRDLGELFF
TRBJ2-7	NA	TRBV10-3	TRBD2	TGTGCCATCAGTGGGCTAGCGGGCGCGATCCTCTACGAGCAGTACTTC	CAISGLAGAILYEQYF
TRBJ1-1	NA	TRBV11-1	TRBD1	TGTGCCAGCAGCAATCAACAGGGGAATACTGAAGCTTTCTTT	CASSNQQGNTEAFF
TRBJ2-7	NA	TRBV11-2	TRBD2	TGTGCCAGCAGGGGGATTAGCGGGGCACCCTACGAGCAGTACTTC	CASRGISGAPYEQYF
TRBJ2-7	NA	TRBV5-5	TRBD2	TGTGCCAGCAGCGCCCGTCTAGCGGGAGGGCCGAATCCCTCCTACGAGCAGTACTTC	CASSARLAGGPNPSYEQYF
TRBJ2-2	NA	TRBV4-1	NA	TGCGCCAGCAGCTCAGGGACTACCGGGGAGCTGTTTTTT	CASSSGTTGELFF
TRBJ1-5	NA	TRBV5-6	TRBD1	TGTGCCAGCAGCTCCAACAGGGGTCTCCAGCCCCAGCATTTT	CASSSNRGLQPQHF
TRBJ2-3	NA	TRBV7-3	TRBD1	TGTGCCAGCAGCTTAACCGAAGGGGGACAGGGTTTTTATTTT	CASSLTEGGQGFYF
TRBJ2-2	NA	TRBV27	NA	TGTGCCAGCCGGTTGGTCGGGGGCCCAAACACCGGGGAGCTGTTTTTT	CASRLVGGPNTGELFF
TRBJ2-1	NA	TRBV11-1	NA	TGTGCCAGCAGCTTAGAAGTGGGAGTATATGAGCAGTTCTTC	CASSLEVGVYEQFF
TRBJ2-1	NA	TRBV5-1	TRBD2	TGCGCCAGCAGGGGGGAGGGCTATGAGCAGTTCTTC	CASRGEGYEQFF
TRBJ1-2	NA	TRBV6-5	NA	TGTGCCAGCAGGAGGAGGGAATCCAACTATGGCTACACCTTC	CASRRRESNYGYTF
TRBJ2-7	NA	TRBV3-1/TRBV3-2	TRBD2	TGTGCCAGCAGCCGGACTAGCGGGGCTACCTACGAGCAGTACTTC	CASSRTSGATYEQYF
TRBJ1-4	NA	TRBV28	NA	TGTGCCAGCAGTTTTCAGGGGGAAAAACTGTTTTTT	CASSFQGEKLFF
TRBJ2-5	NA	TRBV29-1	TRBD1	TGCAGCGTTGAAGACCACAGGGGGTTGGGGACCCAGTACTTC	CSVEDHRGLGTQYF
TRBJ2-1	NA	TRBV7-9	NA	TGTGCCAGCAGCCCCAACTGGGAGGGAGGTCGCGGGACATACAATGAGCAGTTCTTC	CASSPNWEGGRGTYNEQFF
TRBJ1-5	NA	TRBV10-1	NA	TGCGCCAGAGAAAGCAATCAGCCCCAGCATTTT	CARESNQPQHF
TRBJ2-7	NA	TRBV2	NA	TGTGCCAGCAGTGAAATGGCAGGCCGACCCTACGAGCAGTACTTC	CASSEMAGRPYEQYF
TRBJ1-2	NA	TRBV28	TRBD1	TGTGCCAGCATCCCCGCGGGACAGAACTATGGCTACACCTTC	CASIPAGQNYGYTF
TRBJ2-5	NA	TRBV5-1	NA	TGCGCCAGCAGCTTGGCGGAGACCCAGTACTTC	CASSLAETQYF
TRBJ1-4	NA	TRBV13	TRBD1	TGTGCCAGCAGCTCCTCGACAGGGGGTCAGGTAAAACTGTTTTTT	CASSSSTGGQVKLFF
TRBJ2-7	NA	TRBV7-3	TRBD2	TGTGCCAGCAGCCGCACCACGGATAGCGGGAGGTCTTACGAGCAGTACTTC	CASSRTTDSGRSYEQYF
TRBJ2-1	NA	TRBV11-3	NA	TGTGCCAGCAGCTTACGGACGAGCTCCTACAATGAGCAGTTCTTC	CASSLRTSSYNEQFF
TRBJ1-1	NA	TRBV19	NA	TGTGCCAGTAGTATAGGATGGGGGCCTCACACTGAAGCTTTCTTT	CASSIGWGPHTEAFF
TRBJ2-5	NA	TRBV11-2	TRBD1	TGTGCCAGCAGCTTCACCGGGACAGGTGTCCAAGAGACCCAGTACTTC	CASSFTGTGVQETQYF
TRBJ2-7	NA	TRBV7-2	NA	TGTGCCAGCAGTCGGAACTCTGGGTCCTACGAGCAGTACTTC	CASSRNSGSYEQYF
TRBJ1-1	NA	TRBV30	NA	TGTGCCTCAAAGGCGGGGGCCAACACTGAAGCTTTCTTT	CASKAGANTEAFF
TRBJ1-4	NA	TRBV5-4	TRBD1	TGTGCCAGCAGCTTTGGGGACAGAAGTGAAAAACTGTTTTTT	CASSFGDRSEKLFF
TRBJ2-1	NA	TRBV5-1	TRBD2	TGCGCCAGCAGCTTTTTGACTAGCGGGAGGGAGCAGTTCTTC	CASSFLTSGREQFF
TRBJ1-1	NA	TRBV6-6	NA	TGTGCCAGCAGCAACGGGAACACTGAAGCTTTCTTT	CASSNGNTEAFF
TRBJ2-2	NA	TRBV11-2	NA	TGTGCCAGCAGCGTGGCAACTGGGGAGCTGTTTTTT	CASSVATGELFF